The rows below give T cell receptor beta chains drawn from one sample of a study of lung T cells in sarcoidosis with Löfgren's syndrome. Via MiXCR, TCRdb re-called the reads, giving one row per CDR3 protein. The data show 60,000 to 65,000 distinct CDR3 sequences, approximately 21% seen once. Material: CD4+ T cells from PBMCs. The receptors originated from a human donor with sarcoidosis (Löfgren's syndrome or another form), or a control subject (not recorded which). Each CDR3 is given with its conserved first and last residue. D genes are given only for firm matches. The size of a clone is reported for some rows only, either as once, few or many, or as a class for expanded clones.

CDR3 length: 9; V gene: TRBV12-3/TRBV12-4; clone size: .; D gene: .; J gene: TRBJ1-5; CDR3 DNA: TGTGCCAGCGGTCAGCCCCAGCATTTT; CDR3 protein: CASGQPQHF
CDR3 length: 13; V gene: TRBV28; clone size: many; D gene: TRBD1; J gene: TRBJ1-2; CDR3 DNA: TGTGCCAGCAGGAGACAGGGATCCTTCGGCTACACCTTC; CDR3 protein: CASRRQGSFGYTF
CDR3 length: 13; V gene: TRBV20-1; clone size: many; D gene: .; J gene: TRBJ2-5; CDR3 DNA: TGCAGTGCATTCCGGGACCCTCAAGAGACCCAGTACTTC; CDR3 protein: CSAFRDPQETQYF
CDR3 length: 15; V gene: TRBV5-1; clone size: .; D gene: .; J gene: TRBJ1-1; CDR3 DNA: TGCGCCAGCAGCGCCGAGTCAGGGTACGGCACTGAAGCTTCCTTT; CDR3 protein: CASSAESGYGTEASF
CDR3 length: 14; V gene: TRBV28; clone size: .; D gene: TRBD1; J gene: TRBJ2-5; CDR3 DNA: TGTACCAGCGTTACAGGGGGCAGGATAGAGACCCAGTACTTC; CDR3 protein: CTSVTGGRIETQYF
CDR3 length: 15; V gene: TRBV7-8; clone size: few; D gene: TRBD1; J gene: TRBJ1-1; CDR3 DNA: TGTGCCAGCAGCCCGACGCAGGGGGCCCTCACTGAAGCTTTCTTT; CDR3 protein: CASSPTQGALTEAFF
CDR3 length: 14; V gene: TRBV14; clone size: many; D gene: .; J gene: TRBJ1-3; CDR3 DNA: TGTGCCAGCAGCCAAGAAACAGGAAGAAACACCATATATTTT; CDR3 protein: CASSQETGRNTIYF
CDR3 length: 13; V gene: TRBV10-3; clone size: many; D gene: TRBD1; J gene: TRBJ1-1; CDR3 DNA: TGTGCCATCGGTCCGGGACAGGGACTGCAAGCTTTCTTT; CDR3 protein: CAIGPGQGLQAFF
CDR3 length: 19; V gene: TRBV29-1; clone size: few; D gene: .; J gene: TRBJ1-1; CDR3 DNA: TGCAGCGTTGTATTTAATTTTATACGAGTTGGGAAACAGGGAACTGAAGCTTTCTTT; CDR3 protein: CSVVFNFIRVGKQGTEAFF
CDR3 length: 16; V gene: TRBV18; clone size: .; D gene: .; J gene: TRBJ1-3; CDR3 DNA: TGTGCCAGCTCACCAACGAACAGGATCTCTGGAAACACCATATATTTT; CDR3 protein: CASSPTNRISGNTIYF
CDR3 length: 15; V gene: TRBV7-6; clone size: many; D gene: .; J gene: TRBJ1-5; CDR3 DNA: TGTGCCAGCAGCTTAGTAGCAGGGTTGAATCAGCCCCAGCATTTT; CDR3 protein: CASSLVAGLNQPQHF
CDR3 length: 16; V gene: TRBV12-3/TRBV12-4; clone size: few; D gene: TRBD2; J gene: TRBJ2-7; CDR3 DNA: TGTGCCAGCAGTTTAGCGGGACTAGCGGGTGTCTACGAGCAGTACTTC; CDR3 protein: CASSLAGLAGVYEQYF
CDR3 length: 13; V gene: TRBV5-4; clone size: few; D gene: .; J gene: TRBJ1-2; CDR3 DNA: TGTGCCAGCAGCTCGGGGGCAGGGTATGGCTACACCTTC; CDR3 protein: CASSSGAGYGYTF
CDR3 length: 18; V gene: TRBV5-1; clone size: few; D gene: TRBD1; J gene: TRBJ2-3; CDR3 DNA: TGCGCCAGCAGCGGAGGGACAGGGCCGACTAGGAGGCCAGATACGCAGTATTTT; CDR3 protein: CASSGGTGPTRRPDTQYF
CDR3 length: 14; V gene: TRBV10-1; clone size: .; D gene: .; J gene: TRBJ2-7; CDR3 DNA: TGCTCCACCAACTCCAAAAACAGAAGCTACGAGCAGTACTTC; CDR3 protein: CSTNSKNRSYEQYF
CDR3 length: 14; V gene: TRBV30; clone size: few; D gene: .; J gene: TRBJ1-3; CDR3 DNA: TGTGCCTGGACTTACAGTTCTTCTGGAAACACCATATATTTT; CDR3 protein: CAWTYSSSGNTIYF
CDR3 length: 17; V gene: TRBV19; clone size: .; D gene: TRBD2; J gene: TRBJ2-1; CDR3 DNA: TGTGCCAGTAGTATAGCGACTAGCGGGAGTCCGGATCATGAGCAGTTCTTC; CDR3 protein: CASSIATSGSPDHEQFF
CDR3 length: 15; V gene: TRBV28; clone size: .; D gene: .; J gene: TRBJ1-1; CDR3 DNA: TGTGCCAGCAGTTTCCCCAGCGAGGCCCCCACTGAAGCTCTCTTT; CDR3 protein: CASSFPSEAPTEALF
CDR3 length: 13; V gene: TRBV6-2/TRBV6-3; clone size: many; D gene: .; J gene: TRBJ1-1; CDR3 DNA: TGTGCCAGCAGTTACACGAGATACACTGAAGCTTTCTTT; CDR3 protein: CASSYTRYTEAFF
CDR3 length: 13; V gene: TRBV20-1; clone size: many; D gene: TRBD1; J gene: TRBJ2-7; CDR3 DNA: TGCAGTGCTACGGGACAGGAGGGGAGGGAGCAGTACTTC; CDR3 protein: CSATGQEGREQYF
CDR3 length: 14; V gene: TRBV7-2; clone size: many; D gene: .; J gene: TRBJ2-5; CDR3 DNA: TGTGCCAGCAGGGCGCAGCACGGCCCGAAGACCCAGTACTTC; CDR3 protein: CASRAQHGPKTQYF
CDR3 length: 13; V gene: TRBV3-1; clone size: few; D gene: .; J gene: TRBJ1-1; CDR3 DNA: TGTGCCAGCAGCCAAGGAACAAACACTGAAGCTTTCTTT; CDR3 protein: CASSQGTNTEAFF
CDR3 length: 13; V gene: TRBV28; clone size: many; D gene: .; J gene: TRBJ1-2; CDR3 DNA: TGTGCCAGCAGTTTTGGACAGAACTATGGCTACACCTTC; CDR3 protein: CASSFGQNYGYTF
CDR3 length: 16; V gene: TRBV28; clone size: many; D gene: .; J gene: TRBJ1-2; CDR3 DNA: TGTGCCAGCAGTTCCCACCCCGGACGGTTGAGCTATGGCTACACCTTC; CDR3 protein: CASSSHPGRLSYGYTF
CDR3 length: 15; V gene: TRBV28; clone size: many; D gene: TRBD2; J gene: TRBJ2-1; CDR3 DNA: TGTGCCAGCAGTTCCTTAGCGGGGGGGACGACGGAGCAGTTCTTC; CDR3 protein: CASSSLAGGTTEQFF
CDR3 length: 15; V gene: TRBV6-6; clone size: many; D gene: .; J gene: TRBJ1-1; CDR3 DNA: TGTGCCAGCAGTTACTCCGGACAGCCAAACACTGAAGCTTTCTTT; CDR3 protein: CASSYSGQPNTEAFF
CDR3 length: 14; V gene: TRBV11-2; clone size: many; D gene: .; J gene: TRBJ2-7; CDR3 DNA: TGTGCCAGCAGCCCTAGGGACACCTCTTACGAGCAGTACTTC; CDR3 protein: CASSPRDTSYEQYF
CDR3 length: 16; V gene: TRBV28; clone size: many; D gene: TRBD2; J gene: TRBJ2-1; CDR3 DNA: TGTGCCAGCATCCCTTCGCAGACGGGGGGGATTAATGAGCAGTTCTTC; CDR3 protein: CASIPSQTGGINEQFF
CDR3 length: 15; V gene: TRBV24-1; clone size: .; D gene: .; J gene: TRBJ2-6; CDR3 DNA: TGTGCCACCAGTGACCACAGGGCTGGGGCCAACGTCCTGACTTTC; CDR3 protein: CATSDHRAGANVLTF
CDR3 length: 17; V gene: TRBV3-1; clone size: many; D gene: TRBD2; J gene: TRBJ2-1; CDR3 DNA: TGTGCCAGCAGCCAAGACTTAGCGGGAATCGGTGCAAATGAGCAGTTCTTC; CDR3 protein: CASSQDLAGIGANEQFF
CDR3 length: 15; V gene: TRBV7-2; clone size: .; D gene: TRBD1; J gene: TRBJ2-7; CDR3 DNA: TGTGCCAGCAGCTCCAGGACAGGGGGGAACTACGAGCAGTACTTC; CDR3 protein: CASSSRTGGNYEQYF
CDR3 length: 14; V gene: TRBV6-1; clone size: many; D gene: .; J gene: TRBJ1-5; CDR3 DNA: TGTGCCAGCAGTCCCAAGATTAGCAATCAGCCCCAGCATTTT; CDR3 protein: CASSPKISNQPQHF
CDR3 length: 13; V gene: TRBV27; clone size: many; D gene: TRBD1; J gene: TRBJ2-3; CDR3 DNA: TGTGCCAGCAGTACGGGACAGGGGACTACGCAGTATTTT; CDR3 protein: CASSTGQGTTQYF
CDR3 length: 14; V gene: TRBV24-1; clone size: many; D gene: TRBD2; J gene: TRBJ2-1; CDR3 DNA: TGTGCCACCAGGAAGGCGGGGGACTACAATGAGCAGTTCTTC; CDR3 protein: CATRKAGDYNEQFF
CDR3 length: 15; V gene: TRBV10-3; clone size: many; D gene: TRBD1; J gene: TRBJ2-3; CDR3 DNA: TGTGCCATCAGTACCGGGACAGGGGGCACAGATACGCAGTATTTT; CDR3 protein: CAISTGTGGTDTQYF
CDR3 length: 17; V gene: TRBV7-9; clone size: many; D gene: .; J gene: TRBJ2-4; CDR3 DNA: TGTGCCAGCAGCTTAACCACACTCGGAGCGGCCAAAAACATTCAGTACTTC; CDR3 protein: CASSLTTLGAAKNIQYF
CDR3 length: 13; V gene: TRBV20-1; clone size: many; D gene: .; J gene: TRBJ1-1; CDR3 DNA: TGCAGTGCTAGATCGACTGTGAACACTGAAGCTTTCTTT; CDR3 protein: CSARSTVNTEAFF
CDR3 length: 16; V gene: TRBV15; clone size: medium-sized; D gene: TRBD1; J gene: TRBJ2-2; CDR3 DNA: TGTGCCACCAGCCTCCGGACAGGGACGAACACCGGGGAGCTGTTTTTT; CDR3 protein: CATSLRTGTNTGELFF
CDR3 length: 18; V gene: TRBV6-1; clone size: many; D gene: .; J gene: TRBJ2-3; CDR3 DNA: TGTGCCAGCAGCGGTTCCGGGTGGAGCGGTCTCTACACAGATACGCAGTATTTT; CDR3 protein: CASSGSGWSGLYTDTQYF
CDR3 length: 13; V gene: TRBV20-1; clone size: many; D gene: .; J gene: TRBJ2-7; CDR3 DNA: TGCAGTGCTATCCAGTCAGGACTCTACGAGCAGTACTTC; CDR3 protein: CSAIQSGLYEQYF
CDR3 length: 13; V gene: TRBV6-6; clone size: many; D gene: .; J gene: TRBJ1-1; CDR3 DNA: TGTGCCAGCAGTTACGTTTTAGGAACTGAAGCTTTCTTT; CDR3 protein: CASSYVLGTEAFF
CDR3 length: 16; V gene: TRBV28; clone size: many; D gene: .; J gene: TRBJ2-3; CDR3 DNA: TGTGCCAGCAGTTCTTTTGGTGGGGGAAGCACAGATACGCAGTATTTT; CDR3 protein: CASSSFGGGSTDTQYF
CDR3 length: 13; V gene: TRBV12-3/TRBV12-4; clone size: few; D gene: .; J gene: TRBJ1-2; CDR3 DNA: TGTGCCAGCAGTTTAAACCGACACTATGGCTACACCTTC; CDR3 protein: CASSLNRHYGYTF
CDR3 length: 16; V gene: TRBV19; clone size: many; D gene: TRBD1; J gene: TRBJ1-6; CDR3 DNA: TGTGCCAGTAGTCACCTTCCGGACAGGGGGGATTCACCCCTCCACTTT; CDR3 protein: CASSHLPDRGDSPLHF
CDR3 length: 14; V gene: TRBV18; clone size: .; D gene: .; J gene: TRBJ1-1; CDR3 DNA: TGTGCCAGCGATGTTGGGACAACGAACACTGGAGCTTTCTTT; CDR3 protein: CASDVGTTNTGAFF
CDR3 length: 17; V gene: TRBV19; clone size: .; D gene: TRBD2; J gene: TRBJ2-7; CDR3 DNA: TGTGCCAGTAGACCCAAGTCAATGCGGGAGGACTCCTACGGGCAGTACTTC; CDR3 protein: CASRPKSMREDSYGQYF
CDR3 length: 15; V gene: TRBV2; clone size: few; D gene: .; J gene: TRBJ2-1; CDR3 DNA: TGTGCCAGCACCCAAGGGGTAAGCTCCTACAATGAGCAGTTCTTC; CDR3 protein: CASTQGVSSYNEQFF
CDR3 length: 15; V gene: TRBV29-1; clone size: .; D gene: .; J gene: TRBJ1-1; CDR3 DNA: TGCAGCGGGTTGCTTGGGACGGGTGGAAGGGCTGAAGCTTTCTTT; CDR3 protein: CSGLLGTGGRAEAFF
CDR3 length: 15; V gene: TRBV20-1; clone size: many; D gene: TRBD2; J gene: TRBJ2-3; CDR3 DNA: TGCAGTGCTAGAGGTCCGGGACTAGGCACAGATACGCAGTATTTT; CDR3 protein: CSARGPGLGTDTQYF
CDR3 length: 16; V gene: TRBV7-2; clone size: .; D gene: TRBD2; J gene: TRBJ2-3; CDR3 DNA: TGTGCCAGCAGCCAAGGACTAGCGGGACTAACAGATACGCAGTATTTT; CDR3 protein: CASSQGLAGLTDTQYF
CDR3 length: 15; V gene: TRBV2; clone size: few; D gene: TRBD1; J gene: TRBJ2-2; CDR3 DNA: TGTGCCAGCATCGGACAGGGGGCGAAAACCGGGGAGCTGTTTTTT; CDR3 protein: CASIGQGAKTGELFF
CDR3 length: 14; V gene: TRBV25-1; clone size: many; D gene: .; J gene: TRBJ2-7; CDR3 DNA: TGTGCCAGCAGCCGGCTAGGGCCGGTGGGCGAGCAGTACTTC; CDR3 protein: CASSRLGPVGEQYF
CDR3 length: 12; V gene: TRBV6-1; clone size: many; D gene: TRBD1; J gene: TRBJ1-2; CDR3 DNA: TGTGCCAGCGGGACAGGGGAATATGGCTACACCTTC; CDR3 protein: CASGTGEYGYTF